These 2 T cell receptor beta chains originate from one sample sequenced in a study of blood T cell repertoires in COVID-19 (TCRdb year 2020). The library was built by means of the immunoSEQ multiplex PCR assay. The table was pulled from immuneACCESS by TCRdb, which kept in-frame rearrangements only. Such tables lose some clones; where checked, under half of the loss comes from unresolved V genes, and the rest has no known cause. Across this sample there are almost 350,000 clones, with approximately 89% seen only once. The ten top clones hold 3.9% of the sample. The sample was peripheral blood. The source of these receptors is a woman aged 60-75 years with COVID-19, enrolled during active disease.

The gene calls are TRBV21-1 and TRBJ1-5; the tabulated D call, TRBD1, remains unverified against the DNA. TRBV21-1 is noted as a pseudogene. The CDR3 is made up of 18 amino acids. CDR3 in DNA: TGTGCCAGCAGCAAAGTCTCTGTCGGCAGGGGGTACAATCAGCCCCAGCATTTT. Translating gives CASSKVSVGRGYNQPQHF.

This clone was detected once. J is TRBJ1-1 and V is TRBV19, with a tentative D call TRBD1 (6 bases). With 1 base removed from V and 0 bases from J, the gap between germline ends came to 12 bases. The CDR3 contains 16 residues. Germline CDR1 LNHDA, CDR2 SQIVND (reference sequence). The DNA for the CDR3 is TGTGCCAGTAGTATAGGGACAGCCTTAATGAACACTGAAGCTTTCTTT. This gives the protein CASSIGTALMNTEAFF. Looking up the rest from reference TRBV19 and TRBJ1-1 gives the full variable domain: DGGITQSPKYLFRKEGQNVTLSCEQNLNHDAMYWYRQDPGQGLRLIYYSQIVNDFQKGDIAEGYSVSREKKESFPLTVTSAQKNPTAFYLCASSIGTALMNTEAFFGQGTRLTVV.